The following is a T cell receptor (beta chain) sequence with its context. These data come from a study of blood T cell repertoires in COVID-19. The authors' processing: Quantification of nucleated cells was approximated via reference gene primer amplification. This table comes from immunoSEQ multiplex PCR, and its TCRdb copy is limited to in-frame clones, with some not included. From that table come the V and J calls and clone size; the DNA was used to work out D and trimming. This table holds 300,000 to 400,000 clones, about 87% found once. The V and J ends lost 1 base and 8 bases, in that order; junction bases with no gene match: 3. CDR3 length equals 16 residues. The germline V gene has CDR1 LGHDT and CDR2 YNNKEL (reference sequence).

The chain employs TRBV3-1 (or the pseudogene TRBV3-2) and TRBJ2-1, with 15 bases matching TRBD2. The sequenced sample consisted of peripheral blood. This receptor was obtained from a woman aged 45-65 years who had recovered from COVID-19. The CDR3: CASSQGGTSGRYEQFF. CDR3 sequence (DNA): TGTGCCAGCAGCCAAGGAGGGACTAGCGGGAGGTATGAGCAGTTCTTC.